The 30 T cell receptor beta chains listed next were all sequenced from one sample in a study of blood T cell repertoires in COVID-19. Sequencing was performed with immunoSEQ multiplex PCR; in TCRdb, only in-frame clones are kept and a portion is missing. The data show some 150,000 clones, with over 80% seen just once and 0.75% to 0.95% held by the top ten. Sequencing was done on a sample of peripheral blood. These receptors originate from a woman aged 45 to 65 with acute or convalescent COVID-19.

The V and J genes are TRBV5-1 and TRBJ1-2; 8 nucleotides align to TRBD1. Germline V gene lookup returns CDR1 SGHRS and CDR2 YFSETQ. The V segment lost 4 bases and the J segment 8 bases; nucleotides outside the gene matches: 13. CDR3 length: 15 amino acids. The DNA for the CDR3 is TGCGCCAGCAGCCAAACGGGACAGGAGGCGAGCGGCTACACCTTC. As protein: CASSQTGQEASGYTF.

The chain recombines TRBV7-9 with TRBJ2-5; the match to TRBD2 covers 7 bases. CDR1 SEHNR and CDR2 FQNEAQ come from the germline V gene (reference sequence). The CDR3 has 16 amino acids. With 2 bases clipped from V and 5 bases from J, the junction kept 11 bases outside the gene matches. CDR3: CASSLFKGGLGETQYF. CDR3 in DNA: TGTGCCAGCAGCTTATTCAAGGGAGGGCTCGGGGAGACCCAGTACTTC.

The chain recombines TRBV19 with TRBJ1-5; a weak D match, TRBD1 (6 bases). Looked up from germline, CDR1 is LNHDA and CDR2 is SQIVND (reference sequence). Trimming pared 0 bases from V and 7 bases from J, leaving 7 bases between. The CDR3 length is 13 residues. CDR3 DNA sequence: TGTGCCAGTAGTATAGACGGACAGCAGCCCCAGCATTTT. Encoded protein: CASSIDGQQPQHF.

Note on this clone: One end of the junction fails to match germline, which may point to a read error. V gene TRBV5-4 combines with J gene TRBJ2-7; 7 bases are a match to TRBD1. The CDR3 is made up of 15 amino acids. Germline assignment: CDR1 SGHNT and CDR2 YYREEE (reference sequence). CDR3 in amino acids: CASSRTGLLPNLLSF. For the CDR3, the DNA is TGTGCCAGCAGCCGGACAGGTTTACTCCCCAATCTTTTGAGCTTC.

The chain is built from TRBV30 and TRBJ1-1; D gene unclear. This CDR3 contains 15 residues. Trimming left V 0 bases short and J 1 base short, with 12 bases between. Looked up from germline, CDR1 is GTSNPN and CDR2 is SVGIG (reference sequence). The CDR3 loop reads CAWSVRRRENTEAFF. The CDR3, as DNA: TGTGCCTGGAGTGTAAGAAGGCGGGAGAACACTGAAGCTTTCTTT.

The chain uses TRBV10-1 and TRBJ1-2; tentative D call: TRBD1 (5 bases). The CDR3 length is 13 residues. V lost 0 bases and J 7 bases, leaving 9 bases between the germline ends. Germline CDR1 WNHNN, CDR2 SYGVQD (reference sequence). For the CDR3, the DNA is TGCGCCAGCAGTGAGTCGCCCGACAGTGGCTACACCTTC. Residues: CASSESPDSGYTF.

The rearrangement joins TRBV10-3 to TRBJ2-3; TRBD2 matches 12 bases. Germline V gives CDR1 ENHRY, CDR2 SYGVKD. V trimming: 7 bases; J trimming: 4 bases; junction bases outside the gene matches: 6. CDR3 length: 15 residues. The CDR3 sequence: CAITTTSGSPDTQYF. The DNA of the CDR3 is TGTGCCATCACCACGACTAGCGGGAGCCCAGATACGCAGTATTTT.

This clone showed up just a few times. The rearrangement uses TRBV7-8 and TRBJ2-3, with TRBD2 identical over 10 bases. The CDR3 consists of 18 residues. The trim removed 5 bases at V and 5 bases at J, leaving 16 bases unmatched. From germline, CDR1 is SGHVS and CDR2 FQNEAQ. This CDR3 is CASSHLTPSGGGRDTQYF. The CDR3 DNA reads as TGTGCCAGCAGCCACCTAACCCCTAGCGGGGGCGGGAGAGATACGCAGTATTTT. Based on the CDR3 plus reference TRBV7-8 and TRBJ2-3, the full variable domain is GAGVSQSPRYKVAKRGQDVALRCDPISGHVSLFWYQQALGQGPEFLTYFQNEAQLDKSGLPSDRFFAERPEGSVSTLKIQRTQQEDSAVYLCASSHLTPSGGGRDTQYFGPGTRLTVL.

The chain is built from TRBV19 and TRBJ2-1; 9 nucleotides agree with TRBD1. This CDR3 region has 15 residues. V trimming: 7 bases; J trimming: 6 bases; junction bases outside the gene matches: 10. Germline CDR1 is LNHDA and CDR2 is SQIVND (reference sequence). CDR3 nucleotides: TGTGCCAGTACCTTAATGGGACAGGGTGGCAATGAGCAGTTCTTC. It yields the protein CASTLMGQGGNEQFF.

The chain is built from TRBV2 and TRBJ1-1; TRBD1 aligns across 7 bases. Losses at the gene ends were 4 bases for V and 0 bases for J; bases not matched to a gene: 8. The germline V gene encodes CDR1 SNHLY and CDR2 FYNNEI. The CDR3 totals 16 residues. The CDR3 DNA sequence: TGTGCCAGCAGTGCGGACTGGGGACAGATGAACACTGAAGCTTTCTTT. Its translation is CASSADWGQMNTEAFF.

This chain uses TRBV30 with TRBJ2-2; TRBD2 matches 8 bases. Germline CDR1 reads GTSNPN; CDR2 reads SVGIG (reference sequence). The V gene end was trimmed by 0 bases and the J gene end by 1 base; junction bases not matched to a gene: 4. This CDR3 has 16 residues. The CDR3 DNA sequence: TGTGCCTGGAGTGTGTTTAGCGGGGTGAACACCGGGGAGCTGTTTTTT. It translates to CAWSVFSGVNTGELFF. Drawing the rest from reference TRBV30 and TRBJ2-2, the complete variable domain is SQTIHQWPATLVQPVGSPLSLECTVEGTSNPNLYWYRQAAGRGLQLLFYSVGIGQISSEVPQNLSASRPQDRQFILSSKKLLLSDSGFYLCAWSVFSGVNTGELFFGEGSRLTVL.

The V and J genes are TRBV6-2 or TRBV6-3 and TRBJ2-1; no firm D call. This CDR3 has 15 amino acids. Trimming took off 2 bases at V and 0 bases at J, with 8 bases between the two ends. Germline CDR1 MNHEY, CDR2 SVGEGT. The CDR3 nucleotides are TGTGCCAGCAGTTACCTTCGCAGCTCCTACAATGAGCAGTTCTTC. Residues: CASSYLRSSYNEQFF.

The chain couples TRBV30 to TRBJ2-7, with TRBD1 identical over 9 bases. Germline CDR1 is GTSNPN and CDR2 is SVGIG (reference sequence). The CDR3 loop spans 12 amino acids. The J segment lost 6 bases and the V segment lost 5 bases, leaving 5 bases of the junction unmatched. This CDR3 is CAWGQGQAEQYF. The CDR3 nucleotides read TGTGCCTGGGGACAGGGGCAGGCCGAGCAGTACTTC.

Here the CDR3 DNA reads TGTGCCAGCAGTTTAAGTCTAGGGGCGGCCTACGAGCAGTACTTC. Translation: CASSLSLGAAYEQYF. V is TRBV28 and J is TRBJ2-7, with D maybe TRBD1 (5 bases). The germline V gene encodes CDR1 MDHEN and CDR2 SYDVKM. V lost 2 bases and J 2 bases, leaving 13 bases between the germline ends. This CDR3 is built from 15 residues.

The rearrangement joins TRBV6-1 to TRBJ2-3; TRBD2 agrees at 14 bases. CDR1 is MNHNS and CDR2 is SASEGT in the germline V gene. The CDR3 sequence is 16 residues long. V dropped 2 bases and J dropped 5; count of bases not matched to a gene: 3. The CDR3 sequence is CASSERLAGGIDTQYF. CDR3 nucleotides: TGTGCCAGCAGTGAAAGACTAGCGGGAGGGATAGATACGCAGTATTTT.

As DNA, the CDR3 is TGTGCCAGCAGCTTAGTAACGGGATCCTACGAGCAGTACTTC. Translated, it gives CASSLVTGSYEQYF. V is TRBV7-9 and J is TRBJ2-7; D perhaps matches TRBD2 (5 bases). CDR1 and CDR2 from the germline V gene are SEHNR and FQNEAQ (reference sequence). The germline V and J ends were trimmed by 1 base and 1 base, with 8 bases remaining between them. This CDR3 region has 14 residues.

The CDR3 coding sequence is TGTGCCAGTAGTATAGACGGCACAGATACGCAGTATTTT. It codes for CASSIDGTDTQYF. The rearrangement joins TRBV19 to TRBJ2-3; no firm D call. The ends were cut back, 0 bases at V and 1 base at J, with 2 bases in the middle. The CDR3 extends over 13 amino acids. The germline V gene encodes CDR1 LNHDA and CDR2 SQIVND (reference sequence).

The J gene is TRBJ1-2, the V gene TRBV9, with a weak D call TRBD1 (6 bases). CDR3 size: 16 residues. Trimming pared 4 bases from V and 0 bases from J, leaving 16 bases between. The germline V gene encodes CDR1 SGDLS and CDR2 YYNGEE. The CDR3 protein is CASSTSRQVANYGYTF. In DNA, the CDR3 is TGTGCCAGCAGCACTTCTCGACAGGTAGCTAACTATGGCTACACCTTC.

CDR3: CAISPREGRHNEQFF. In DNA, the CDR3 is TGTGCCATCAGTCCGCGGGAGGGCCGCCACAATGAGCAGTTCTTC. The gene calls are TRBV10-3 and TRBJ2-1; 9 nucleotides align to TRBD2. V was pared by 5 bases and J by 5 bases, with 7 bases of the junction left unmatched. Per the germline V gene, CDR1 is ENHRY and CDR2 is SYGVKD. The CDR3 loop spans 15 amino acids.

J is TRBJ2-2 and V is TRBV3-1 (or the pseudogene TRBV3-2), with D perhaps matching TRBD2 (5 bases). The V end was cut by 2 bases, the J end by 2 bases, with 21 bases between. The CDR3 is made up of 19 amino acids. The germline V gene has CDR1 LGHDT and CDR2 YNNKEL (reference sequence). The CDR3 sequence: CASSQNSAASRRNTGELFF. The DNA for the CDR3 is TGTGCCAGCAGCCAAAATTCAGCAGCTAGCCGCCGAAACACCGGGGAGCTGTTTTTT.

The J gene is TRBJ2-7, the V gene TRBV10-2; TRBD1 matches 8 bases. Germline V gene data show CDR1 as WSHSY and CDR2 as SAAADI. The CDR3 is made up of 13 amino acids. The trim removed 8 bases at V and 4 bases at J, leaving 7 bases unmatched. The DNA of the CDR3 is TGCGCCAGCGCTAGGACAGGGTGGTACGAGCAGTACTTC. Protein: CASARTGWYEQYF.

There are a few counts of this clone. The rearrangement links TRBV18 to TRBJ1-5; 8 bases line up with TRBD1. From germline, CDR1 is KGHSH and CDR2 LQKENI. CDR3 size: 13 residues. Losses at the gene ends were 6 bases for V and 5 bases for J; bases not matched to a gene: 3. CDR3 sequence: CASSGQGDQPQHF. Written as DNA, the CDR3 is TGTGCCAGCTCTGGACAGGGCGATCAGCCCCAGCATTTT.

This chain connects TRBV7-3 to TRBJ2-2; D not resolved. CDR1 SGHTA and CDR2 FQGTGA come from the germline V gene. This CDR3 comprises 15 residues. Deletions cut 2 bases from V and 4 bases from J, with 11 bases between. CDR3 amino acids: CASSLSNSPTGELFF. CDR3 nucleotides: TGTGCCAGCAGCTTATCGAACTCCCCCACCGGGGAGCTGTTTTTT.

This rearrangement joins TRBV28 to TRBJ1-1, with a tentative D call TRBD1 (6 bases). The CDR3 totals 15 residues. Deletions cut 5 bases from V and 1 base from J, with 14 bases between. Germline V lookup: CDR1 MDHEN, CDR2 SYDVKM. The CDR3 protein is CASSTQMDRNTEAFF. As DNA, the CDR3 is TGTGCCAGCAGTACCCAAATGGACAGGAACACTGAAGCTTTCTTT.

The chain recombines TRBV7-3 with TRBJ2-7; a weak D match, TRBD1 (6 bases). CDR3 length: 15 residues. V shed 0 bases and J shed 5 bases, with 14 bases lying between them. Germline assignment: CDR1 SGHTA and CDR2 FQGTGA. CDR3 sequence: CASSLTGTLGHEQYF. DNA for the CDR3: TGTGCCAGCAGCTTAACCGGGACATTGGGCCACGAGCAGTACTTC.

The DNA of the CDR3 is TGCAGTGCTGATCAGGGGACTGAAGCTTTCTTT. Amino acid sequence: CSADQGTEAFF. This chain uses TRBV20-1 with TRBJ1-1; a possible D gene is TRBD1 (6 bases). CDR3 length: 11 amino acids. Germline V gives CDR1 DFQATT, CDR2 SNEGSKA (reference sequence). Trimming left V 5 bases short and J 5 bases short, with 9 bases between.

The chain combines TRBV4-1 with TRBJ1-5, with D maybe TRBD1 (5 bases). V shed 4 bases and J shed 1 base, with 11 bases lying between them. The CDR3 spans 15 residues. Germline-derived CDR1 and CDR2 are MGHRA and YSYEKL. The CDR3 nucleotides are TGCGCCAGCAGCCGCGAGACAGTGAGCAATCAGCCCCAGCATTTT. Encoded protein: CASSRETVSNQPQHF.

V and J are TRBV7-9 and TRBJ1-6, with D hard to call. CDR1 and CDR2 from the germline V gene are SEHNR and FQNEAQ (reference sequence). Deletions cut 2 bases from V and 7 bases from J, with 9 bases between. The CDR3 runs 14 residues. Here the CDR3 DNA reads TGTGCCAGCAGCTTAAGTAGAACCAATTCACCCCTCCACTTT. Translating gives CASSLSRTNSPLHF.

V is TRBV19 and J is TRBJ2-3, with 8 bases fitting TRBD2. The germline V gene encodes CDR1 LNHDA and CDR2 SQIVND (reference sequence). This CDR3 has 15 residues. J was trimmed by 7 bases and V by 0 bases; bases with no gene match: 6. This CDR3 is CASSIDRGGAYTQYF. The CDR3 DNA reads as TGTGCCAGTAGTATAGATCGGGGGGGGGCCTATACGCAGTATTTT.

V usage is TRBV27 and J usage is TRBJ2-7, with a tentative D call TRBD2 (6 bases). Deletions cut 0 bases from V and 6 bases from J, with 9 bases between. The CDR3 spans 13 residues. The germline V gene has CDR1 MNHEY and CDR2 SMNVEV (reference sequence). The CDR3 sequence is CASSLSAGGEQYF. In DNA, the CDR3 is TGTGCCAGCAGTTTATCGGCCGGGGGCGAGCAGTACTTC.